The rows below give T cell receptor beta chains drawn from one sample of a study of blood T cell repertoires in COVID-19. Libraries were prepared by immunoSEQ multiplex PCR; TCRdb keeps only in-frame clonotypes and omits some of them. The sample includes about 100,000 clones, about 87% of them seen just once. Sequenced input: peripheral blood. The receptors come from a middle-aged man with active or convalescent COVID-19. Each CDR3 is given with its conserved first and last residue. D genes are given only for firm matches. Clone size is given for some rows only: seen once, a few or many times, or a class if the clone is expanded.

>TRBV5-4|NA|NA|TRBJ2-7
TGTGCCAGCAGCTTGGCGGGCGGGACCTACGAGCAGTACTTC
CASSLAGGTYEQYF
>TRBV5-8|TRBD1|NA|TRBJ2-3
TGTGCCAGCAGCTTGGAGGGGGCCATAGATACGCAGTATTTT
CASSLEGAIDTQYF
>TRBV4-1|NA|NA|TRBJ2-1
TGCGCCAGCAGCCAAGAGGAATTATTACAGGGATTTGGCAATGAGCAGTTCTTC
CASSQEELLQGFGNEQFF
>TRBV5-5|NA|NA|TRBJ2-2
TGTGCCAGCAGCCTAGCTTCCGGGGCGAACACCGGGGAGCTGTTTTTT
CASSLASGANTGELFF
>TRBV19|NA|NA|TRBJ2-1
TGTGCCAGTAGTATCCAGGGGACGAGGACTGAGCAGTTCTTC
CASSIQGTRTEQFF
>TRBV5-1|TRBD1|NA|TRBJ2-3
TGCGCCAGCAGCTTACAGGGGTCCGGCACAGATACGCAGTATTTT
CASSLQGSGTDTQYF
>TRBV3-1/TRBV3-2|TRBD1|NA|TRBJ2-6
TGTGCCAGCAGACCGGGACAGGGGAGAACTGGGGCCAACGTCCTGACTTTC
CASRPGQGRTGANVLTF
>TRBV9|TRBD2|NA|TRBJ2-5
TGTGCCAGCAGCGTTGCGGGGGGCGTACAAGAGACCCAGTACTTC
CASSVAGGVQETQYF
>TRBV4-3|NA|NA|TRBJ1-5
TGCGCCAGCAGCCAAGATAACATCTCATATAGCAATCAGCCCCAGCATTTT
CASSQDNISYSNQPQHF
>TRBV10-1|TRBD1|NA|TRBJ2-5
TGCGCCAGCAGTTATATACGGCGGGACAGGGAATCGGACCTTCGGGAGACCCAGTACTTC
CASSYIRRDRESDLRETQYF
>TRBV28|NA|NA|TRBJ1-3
TGTGCCACCGAAACTTCTGGAAACACCATATATTTT
CATETSGNTIYF
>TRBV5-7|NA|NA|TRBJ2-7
TGTGCCAGCAGCTTCCACTTCACAGGGAGATACGAGCAGTACTTC
CASSFHFTGRYEQYF
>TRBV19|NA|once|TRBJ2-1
TGTGCCAGTAGTATGATTCCGGGTGGCTCCTACAATGAGCAGTTCTTC
CASSMIPGGSYNEQFF
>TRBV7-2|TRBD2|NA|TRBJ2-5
TGTGCCAGCAGCTCCTGGACTAGCGGGGAGGAGACCCAGTACTTC
CASSSWTSGEETQYF
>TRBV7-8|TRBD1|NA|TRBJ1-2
TGTGCCAGCAGCTCCTCCGGGACAGGGGGCTTTGTCTTCTTC
CASSSSGTGGFVFF
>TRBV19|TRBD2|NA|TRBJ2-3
TGTGCCAGTAGTATTGGCGGGGGGGGCACAGATACGCAGTATTTT
CASSIGGGGTDTQYF
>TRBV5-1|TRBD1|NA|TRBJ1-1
TGCGCCAGCATCCAGGGGGCGGGCGCTGAAGCTTTCTTT
CASIQGAGAEAFF
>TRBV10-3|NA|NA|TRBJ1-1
TGTGCCATCAGTGAGTCTGGGAGGGGAGTCACTGAAGCTTTCTTT
CAISESGRGVTEAFF
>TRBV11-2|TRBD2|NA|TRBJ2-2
TGTGCCAGCAGGGCGGGGGGGCCCACCGGGGAGCTGTTTTTT
CASRAGGPTGELFF
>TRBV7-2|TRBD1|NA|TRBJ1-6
TGTGCCAGCAGCACGCGATCAGGGGGCATGAATTCACCCCTCCACTTT
CASSTRSGGMNSPLHF
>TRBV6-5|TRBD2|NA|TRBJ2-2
TGTGCCAGCAGCTCCCAGCGGGGGAGCACCGGGGAGCTGTTTTTT
CASSSQRGSTGELFF
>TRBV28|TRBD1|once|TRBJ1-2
TGTGCCAGCAGTTTAACTTTCAGGGGGCCCCACTATGGCTACACCTTC
CASSLTFRGPHYGYTF
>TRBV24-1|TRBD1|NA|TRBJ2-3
TGTGCCACCAGTGGCGGACAGGGTGGAACAGATACGCAGTATTTT
CATSGGQGGTDTQYF
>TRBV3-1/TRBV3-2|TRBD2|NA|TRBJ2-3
TGTGCCAGCAGCCAAGTTACTAGCGGTACGCAGTATTTT
CASSQVTSGTQYF
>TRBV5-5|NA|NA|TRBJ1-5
TGTGCCAGCAGCTTAATAGAGAGCAATCAGCCCCAGCATTTT
CASSLIESNQPQHF
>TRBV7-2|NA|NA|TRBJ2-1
TGTGCCAGCAGCTCCTTAGTTAGCTATGAGCAGTTCTTC
CASSSLVSYEQFF
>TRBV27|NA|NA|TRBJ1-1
TGTGCCAGCAGCCCTTCCGGGGGGGCTGAAGCTTTCTTT
CASSPSGGAEAFF
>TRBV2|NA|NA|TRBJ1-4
TGTGCCAGCAGTTTTGGGGGGGCTGCAACTAATGAAAAACTGTTTTTT
CASSFGGAATNEKLFF
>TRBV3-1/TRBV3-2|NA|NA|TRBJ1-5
TGTGCCAGCAGCCCGGACACTTATCAGCCCCAGCATTTT
CASSPDTYQPQHF